The 30 T cell receptor beta chains presented below share a single source sample, sequenced in a study of blood T cell repertoires in COVID-19. The table came from immunoSEQ multiplex PCR; TCRdb's copy has only in-frame clones and leaves some out. The data contain 250,000 or so clones, around 86% of them singletons. Sequenced: peripheral blood. These receptors were collected from a middle-aged man with active or convalescent COVID-19.

The rearrangement uses TRBV19 and TRBJ2-2, with 8 nucleotides matching TRBD1. Unmatched junction bases numbered 6, after V lost 2 bases and J lost 7 bases. This CDR3 has 15 residues. From germline, CDR1 is LNHDA and CDR2 SQIVND (reference sequence). The CDR3 DNA reads TGTGCCAGTAGTATACAGAGTGACAGGGGCGGGGAGCTGTTTTTT. It is translated as CASSIQSDRGGELFF.

The chain links TRBV11-3 to TRBJ1-5, with D possibly being TRBD1 (6 bases). Trimming removed 5 bases at V and 7 bases at J, with 12 bases between. Germline V CDR1 and CDR2: SGHNT, YENEEA. The CDR3 runs to 13 residues. The CDR3, as DNA: TGTGCCAGCAGCCTCGCGGGGGGCCAGCCCCAGCATTTT. Translating gives CASSLAGGQPQHF.

This chain uses TRBV19 with TRBJ1-3, with TRBD1 as a possible D gene (5 bases). CDR3 length: 17 residues. Germline V gene lookup returns CDR1 LNHDA and CDR2 SQIVND (reference sequence). The V and J ends lost 6 bases and 0 bases respectively, with 18 bases between them. CDR3 DNA sequence: TGTGCCAGTAGGCTAACCCACAGGAGTAACTCTGGAAACACCATATATTTT. It codes for CASRLTHRSNSGNTIYF.

This CDR3 reads CASSEGVGDTQYF. Here the CDR3 DNA reads TGTGCCAGCAGTGAGGGGGTCGGAGATACGCAGTATTTT. V gene TRBV9 combines with J gene TRBJ2-3; TRBD1 might be the D (6 bases). The CDR3 is made up of 13 amino acids. V lost 5 bases and J 5 bases, leaving 12 bases between the germline ends. The germline V gene has CDR1 SGDLS and CDR2 YYNGEE.

This clone was detected once. The chain joins TRBV10-3 to TRBJ1-3, with 7 positions matching TRBD1. Germline V CDR1 and CDR2: ENHRY, SYGVKD. The junction had 4 bases not matched to a gene; V was cut back by 7 bases and J by 4 bases. The CDR3 is 13 residues long. CDR3 protein: CAITAGQGNTIYF. CDR3 coding DNA: TGTGCCATCACCGCGGGACAGGGAAACACCATATATTTT.

The chain links TRBV27 to TRBJ2-1; TRBD2 is a possible D gene (7 bases). The CDR3 consists of 12 residues. Germline loops: CDR1 MNHEY, CDR2 SMNVEV (reference sequence). Trimming removed 7 bases from V and 9 bases from J, with 13 bases in between. Here the CDR3 DNA reads TGTGCCAGCAACGACGGGGGGCCTGAGCAGTTCTTC. Amino acid sequence: CASNDGGPEQFF.

The count of this clone is one. The CDR3 sequence: CASSQPRARGSNEQFF. The CDR3 bases are TGTGCCAGCAGCCAACCACGGGCCAGGGGAAGTAATGAGCAGTTCTTC. The chain is built from TRBV4-2 and TRBJ2-1; D perhaps matches TRBD1 (6 bases). V was trimmed by 2 bases and J by 7 bases, leaving 18 bases between them. The CDR3 has 16 amino acids. Looked up from germline, CDR1 is LGHNA and CDR2 is YNFKEQ.

The V and J genes are TRBV29-1 and TRBJ2-7, with 9 bases aligning to TRBD1. Germline V gene lookup returns CDR1 SQVTM and CDR2 ANQGSEA. The CDR3 consists of 12 residues. The ends lost 6 bases at V and 9 bases at J; junction bases unmatched: 9. The DNA of the CDR3 is TGCAGCGTGGGGGACAGGGTAACCCCGCAGTACTTC. Its protein is CSVGDRVTPQYF.

This clone was observed a single time. The V and J genes are TRBV30 and TRBJ2-1; 10 positions match TRBD2. From germline, CDR1 is GTSNPN and CDR2 SVGIG (reference sequence). CDR3 size: 15 residues. J lost 8 bases, V lost 4 bases, and 11 bases had no gene match. The CDR3 sequence: CAWISPSGSAHEQFF. The DNA of the CDR3 is TGTGCCTGGATCTCCCCTAGCGGGAGTGCCCATGAGCAGTTCTTC.

This chain uses TRBV30 with TRBJ2-2, with 11 bases lining up with TRBD2. This CDR3 has 14 amino acids. J gave up 6 bases and V 3 bases, and 3 bases lay outside the gene matches. Germline values: CDR1 GTSNPN, CDR2 SVGIG (reference sequence). The CDR3 loop reads CAWRIAGGPGELFF. CDR3 DNA: TGTGCCTGGAGAATAGCGGGGGGGCCCGGGGAGCTGTTTTTT.

Only one count was recorded for this clone. The V and J genes are TRBV19 and TRBJ1-5, with 9 bases aligning to TRBD1. Losses at the gene ends were 4 bases for V and 6 bases for J; bases not matched to a gene: 10. The length of the CDR3 is 16 residues. Germline-derived CDR1 and CDR2 are LNHDA and SQIVND (reference sequence). CDR3 bases: TGTGCCAGTAGTACTATCCTGGGACAGGGCGGTCAGCCCCAGCATTTT. It translates to CASSTILGQGGQPQHF.

This chain connects TRBV5-5 to TRBJ2-7, with TRBD1 matching 9 bases. The CDR3 spans 14 residues. Germline CDR1 SGHKS, CDR2 YYEKEE (reference sequence). J gave up 4 bases and V 0 bases, and 2 bases lay outside the gene matches. The CDR3, as DNA: TGTGCCAGCAGCTTGGGACAGGGGGGATACGAGCAGTACTTC. Its protein product is CASSLGQGGYEQYF.

A single count supports this clone. The rearrangement joins TRBV7-2 to TRBJ1-2; D is perhaps TRBD1 (6 bases). Germline V gene lookup returns CDR1 SGHTA and CDR2 FQGNSA. The length of the CDR3 is 15 residues. V shed 4 bases and J shed 2 bases, with 14 bases lying between them. CDR3 region: CASSSRFGQNYGYTF. The CDR3 nucleotides are TGTGCCAGCAGCTCGCGATTTGGACAGAACTATGGCTACACCTTC.

This chain connects TRBV27 to TRBJ1-5; 8 nucleotides align to TRBD1. The CDR3 loop spans 16 amino acids. The germline CDR1 and CDR2 sequences are MNHEY and SMNVEV (reference sequence). V lost 1 base, J lost 7 bases, and 9 bases stayed unmatched. The CDR3: CASSLYSGGAGQPQHF. The DNA for the CDR3 is TGTGCCAGCAGTTTATATTCAGGGGGCGCGGGGCAGCCCCAGCATTTT.

This rearrangement joins TRBV12-3 or TRBV12-4 to TRBJ2-4, with unresolved D. The CDR3 extends over 12 amino acids. V was pared by 5 bases and J by 8 bases, with 10 bases between. Written as DNA, the CDR3 is TGTGCCAGCAGTCGAATCCCGGACATTCAGTACTTC. Encoded protein: CASSRIPDIQYF.

The rearrangement joins TRBV7-3 to TRBJ2-1, with D possibly being TRBD2 (6 bases). Germline loops: CDR1 SGHTA, CDR2 FQGTGA. V gave up 5 bases and J gave up 9 bases, with 14 bases separating them. The CDR3 spans 13 residues. The CDR3 DNA follows: TGTGCCAGCAGCCCCCCCGAGGGAGGTGAGCAGTTCTTC. It codes for CASSPPEGGEQFF.

The V and J genes are TRBV4-1 and TRBJ1-1; 10 bases match TRBD1. V trimming: 4 bases; J trimming: 5 bases; junction bases outside the gene matches: 16. The CDR3 contains 18 residues. Germline V gene sequence: CDR1 MGHRA, CDR2 YSYEKL. In DNA form, the CDR3 reads TGCGCCAGCAGCCGAAGCGGGGGAGACAGGGGGCGGTGGACTGAAGCTTTCTTT. It specifies CASSRSGGDRGRWTEAFF.

The V call is TRBV2, the J call TRBJ1-1; a possible D gene is TRBD1 (5 bases). Germline V CDR1 and CDR2: SNHLY, FYNNEI. This CDR3 spans 17 amino acids. V was trimmed by 5 bases and J by 3 bases, leaving 22 bases between them. The CDR3 DNA sequence: TGTGCCAGCAGTCCCATTATTGGGATAGCAGGGTACACTGAAGCTTTCTTT. This sequence encodes CASSPIIGIAGYTEAFF. Using reference TRBV2 and TRBJ1-1 for the parts outside the CDR3, the full variable domain is EPEVTQTPSHQVTQMGQEVILRCVPISNHLYFYWYRQILGQKVEFLVSFYNNEISEKSEIFDDQFSVERPDGSNFTLKIRSTKLEDSAMYFCASSPIIGIAGYTEAFFGQGTRLTVV.

Here the CDR3 reads CASSQDRDNHYEQYF. The CDR3 nucleotides read TGCGCCAGCAGCCAAGATCGGGACAATCACTACGAGCAGTACTTC. J is TRBJ2-7 and V is TRBV4-1; a possible D gene is TRBD1 (6 bases). Germline CDR1 and CDR2: MGHRA and YSYEKL. Trimming removed 0 bases at V and 3 bases at J, with 12 bases between. The CDR3 contains 15 residues.

V and J are TRBV5-1 and TRBJ2-1; D gene ambiguous. Deletions cut 0 bases from V and 4 bases from J, with 8 bases between. The germline gives CDR1 SGHRS, CDR2 YFSETQ. This CDR3 region has 14 residues. The DNA of the CDR3 is TGCGCCAGCAGCTTGGGAGCAGGTTACAATGAGCAGTTCTTC. Translation: CASSLGAGYNEQFF.

CDR3 nucleotide sequence: TGCGCCAGCAGCCAAGATCCGGGAGGGACGCTGCAGACCCAGTACTTC. Protein sequence: CASSQDPGGTLQTQYF. This sequence joins TRBV4-1 and TRBJ2-5; TRBD2 aligns across 8 bases. The CDR3 is made up of 16 amino acids. Per the germline V gene, CDR1 is MGHRA and CDR2 is YSYEKL. After removal of 0 bases from V and 6 bases from J, the junction contained 9 bases not matched to a gene.

The V call is TRBV9, the J call TRBJ2-7, with D maybe TRBD1 (5 bases). Germline-derived CDR1 and CDR2 are SGDLS and YYNGEE. V was clipped by 0 bases and J by 6 bases, with 10 bases between them. CDR3 length: 13 amino acids. CDR3 sequence (DNA): TGTGCCAGCAGCGTAGAGGGGTTGGGCGAGCAGTACTTC. It is translated as CASSVEGLGEQYF.

The CDR3 region has the DNA TGCGCCAGCAGCCCCACCCCCCCTGAACAGGGGGGAAGTTATGGCTACACCTTC. Its translation: CASSPTPPEQGGSYGYTF. This chain connects TRBV4-1 to TRBJ1-2; 8 positions match TRBD1. This CDR3 spans 18 amino acids. CDR1 and CDR2 from the germline V gene are MGHRA and YSYEKL. J lost 5 bases, V lost 4 bases, and 18 bases had no gene match.

The genes are TRBV23-1 and TRBJ1-5, with D hard to call. TRBV23-1 is filed as an ORF, its function uncertain. Trimming pared 4 bases from V and 0 bases from J, leaving 10 bases between. CDR3 length: 15 amino acids. In nucleotides, the CDR3 is TGCGCCAGCAGTCCCCCGACATTTAGCAATCAGCCCCAGCATTTT. Encoded protein: CASSPPTFSNQPQHF.

The chain joins TRBV9 to TRBJ1-2; D ambiguous. The CDR3 covers 15 residues. Germline-derived CDR1 and CDR2 are SGDLS and YYNGEE. Trimming took off 4 bases at V and 8 bases at J, with 21 bases between the two ends. Here the CDR3 reads CASSPEGNRVRGYTF. The CDR3 coding sequence is TGTGCCAGCAGCCCCGAAGGAAATCGGGTGCGGGGCTACACCTTC.

This clone has only a few counts. This rearrangement joins TRBV3-1 (or the pseudogene TRBV3-2) to TRBJ2-2; 12 nucleotides agree with TRBD1. Germline loops: CDR1 LGHDT, CDR2 YNNKEL (reference sequence). The CDR3 has 16 residues. V trimming: 1 base; J trimming: 7 bases; junction bases outside the gene matches: 4. CDR3: CASSQAGTGGLGELFF. The DNA of the CDR3 is TGTGCCAGCAGCCAAGCAGGGACAGGGGGCCTCGGGGAGCTGTTTTTT.

The chain is built from TRBV6-5 and TRBJ2-7, with a weak D call TRBD2 (5 bases). V lost 7 bases, J lost 4 bases, and 11 bases lay in between. Germline lookup yields CDR1 MNHEY and CDR2 SVGAGI. The CDR3 runs 12 residues. Here the CDR3 DNA reads TGTGCCAGCAACAACCCGGGGTACGAGCAGTACTTC. It translates to CASNNPGYEQYF.

The chain links TRBV24-1 to TRBJ2-2, with D tentatively TRBD1 (6 bases). Deletions cut 9 bases from V and 0 bases from J, with 13 bases between. The CDR3 extends over 15 amino acids. The germline CDR1 and CDR2 sequences are KGHDR and SFDVKD. The CDR3 sequence: CATQGRTANTGELFF. The DNA for the CDR3 is TGTGCCACCCAGGGCAGGACAGCGAACACCGGGGAGCTGTTTTTT.

This sequence joins TRBV7-2 and TRBJ1-5; 7 bases line up with TRBD1. Germline V gene lookup returns CDR1 SGHTA and CDR2 FQGNSA. This CDR3 has 15 amino acids. V lost 4 bases, J lost 4 bases, and 7 bases stayed unmatched. The DNA of the CDR3 is TGTGCCAGCAGCTACCAACAGGGGACGAATCAGCCCCAGCATTTT. It yields the protein CASSYQQGTNQPQHF.

The chain is built from TRBV13 and TRBJ1-1, with D tentatively TRBD1 (5 bases). Germline V lookup: CDR1 PRHDT, CDR2 FYEKMQ (reference sequence). This CDR3 region has 15 residues. V lost 5 bases and J 8 bases, leaving 21 bases between the germline ends. Here the CDR3 DNA reads TGTGCCAGCAGCAAAGAGACAGACAGCCATTCGGAAGCTTTCTTT. As protein: CASSKETDSHSEAFF.